The 14 T cell receptor beta chains below all came from one sample that was sequenced in a study of blood T cell repertoires in COVID-19. Libraries were prepared by immunoSEQ multiplex PCR; TCRdb keeps only in-frame clonotypes and omits some of them. The sample consists of over 300,000 clones, about 89% of them appearing once. The sequenced sample was peripheral blood. The receptor set was obtained from a middle-aged man with acute or convalescent COVID-19.

This chain uses TRBV29-1 with TRBJ2-7, with TRBD1 as a possible D gene (6 bases). Deletions cut 7 bases from V and 2 bases from J, with 15 bases between. Germline CDR1 is SQVTM and CDR2 is ANQGSEA. The CDR3 consists of 13 residues. CDR3 in DNA: TGCAGCGCTCGGGACAACAGAGCCTACGAGCAGTACTTC. Residues: CSARDNRAYEQYF.

The rearrangement links TRBV19 to TRBJ2-3, with 7 bases fitting TRBD1. The CDR3 covers 13 residues. Unmatched junction bases numbered 9, after V lost 6 bases and J lost 9 bases. Germline-derived CDR1 and CDR2 are LNHDA and SQIVND (reference sequence). CDR3 in amino acids: CASRNDRVRTQYF. CDR3 bases: TGTGCCAGTAGGAACGACAGGGTACGAACGCAGTATTTT. Variable domain in full (rest from reference TRBV19 and TRBJ2-3): DGGITQSPKYLFRKEGQNVTLSCEQNLNHDAMYWYRQDPGQGLRLIYYSQIVNDFQKGDIAEGYSVSREKKESFPLTVTSAQKNPTAFYLCASRNDRVRTQYFGPGTRLTVL.

The genes are TRBV28 and TRBJ2-5; possible D gene TRBD1, 6 bases. Germline V gene lookup returns CDR1 MDHEN and CDR2 SYDVKM. The CDR3 is 15 residues long. Trimming removed 2 bases at V and 2 bases at J, with 12 bases between. The CDR3 reads CASSLSGRGQETQYF. Here the CDR3 DNA reads TGTGCCAGCAGTTTAAGCGGCAGGGGACAAGAGACCCAGTACTTC. Using reference TRBV28 and TRBJ2-5 for the parts outside the CDR3, the full variable domain is DVKVTQSSRYLVKRTGEKVFLECVQDMDHENMFWYRQDPGLGLRLIYFSYDVKMKEKGDIPEGYSVSREKKERFSLILESASTNQTSMYLCASSLSGRGQETQYFGPGTRLLVL.

The sample holds a few counts of this clone. The CDR3 loop is CASSLGGQAYNEQFF. The DNA for the CDR3 is TGCGCCAGCAGCCTAGGGGGACAGGCGTACAATGAGCAGTTCTTC. This chain joins TRBV4-1 and TRBJ2-1; 8 positions match TRBD1. The V segment lost 4 bases and the J segment 4 bases; nucleotides outside the gene matches: 6. The CDR3 has 15 residues. In germline, CDR1 is MGHRA, CDR2 YSYEKL.

The chain links TRBV6-6 to TRBJ1-5; perhaps TRBD1 as D (5 bases). Trimming left V 5 bases short and J 0 bases short, with 5 bases between. Germline values: CDR1 MNHNY, CDR2 SVGAGI (reference sequence). This CDR3 region has 13 residues. The CDR3 loop is CASSTGSNQPQHF. As DNA, the CDR3 is TGTGCCAGCAGTACAGGTAGCAATCAGCCCCAGCATTTT.

This sequence joins TRBV15 and TRBJ2-1; possible D gene TRBD1, 5 bases. The CDR3 is made up of 14 amino acids. Between the trimmed V and J ends, which lost 3 bases and 4 bases, there was a span of 10 bases. Germline loops: CDR1 LNHNV, CDR2 YYDKDF (reference sequence). The CDR3 reads CATSRDKTYNEQFF. The CDR3 DNA reads as TGTGCCACCAGCAGGGACAAAACATACAATGAGCAGTTCTTC.

The J gene is TRBJ1-1, the V gene TRBV6-5, with D uncertain. V was pared by 5 bases and J by 7 bases, with 5 bases between. The CDR3 is made up of 10 amino acids. Per the germline V gene, CDR1 is MNHEY and CDR2 is SVGAGI. DNA of the CDR3: TGTGCCAGCAGTCCTATTGAAGCTTTCTTT. This translates into CASSPIEAFF.

The V and J genes are TRBV27 and TRBJ2-1, with 10 bases identical to TRBD1. The CDR3 is made up of 15 amino acids. Germline V gene data show CDR1 as MNHEY and CDR2 as SMNVEV (reference sequence). The ends lost 4 bases at V and 6 bases at J; junction bases unmatched: 6. The CDR3 DNA follows: TGTGCCAGCAGTTCGACCCGGGACAGGGGCAATGAGCAGTTCTTC. Protein: CASSSTRDRGNEQFF.

This clone turned up a few times. This sequence joins TRBV7-2 and TRBJ1-1, with TRBD1 as a possible D gene (6 bases). V lost 2 bases and J lost 0, with 10 bases in between. This CDR3 comprises 15 residues. Germline loops: CDR1 SGHTA, CDR2 FQGNSA. In DNA, the CDR3 is TGTGCCAGCAGCTTAACAGGGAAGATGAACACTGAAGCTTTCTTT. Translation: CASSLTGKMNTEAFF. Combining the CDR3 with reference TRBV7-2 and TRBJ1-1 gives the whole variable domain GAGVSQSPSNKVTEKGKDVELRCDPISGHTALYWYRQSLGQGLEFLIYFQGNSAPDKSGLPSDRFSAERTGGSVSTLTIQRTQQEDSAVYLCASSLTGKMNTEAFFGQGTRLTVV.

The chain uses TRBV27 and TRBJ1-5, with D tentatively TRBD1 (5 bases). The germline CDR1 and CDR2 sequences are MNHEY and SMNVEV (reference sequence). V lost 6 bases and J 2 bases, leaving 14 bases between the germline ends. CDR3 length: 15 residues. The CDR3 region is CASRPDSYRNQPQHF. DNA of the CDR3: TGTGCCAGCAGACCTGACAGTTACCGCAATCAGCCCCAGCATTTT.

The rearrangement links TRBV10-3 to TRBJ2-1; 7 nucleotides align to TRBD1. In germline, CDR1 is ENHRY, CDR2 SYGVKD. This CDR3 contains 15 residues. J was trimmed by 2 bases and V by 3 bases; bases with no gene match: 4. The CDR3 spells CAISERQGAYNEQFF. DNA of the CDR3: TGTGCCATCAGTGAACGACAGGGAGCCTACAATGAGCAGTTCTTC.

The CDR3 DNA reads TGTGCCACCAGCAGAGATGACTGGACAGGGCTCGGCTACACCTTC. Amino acids: CATSRDDWTGLGYTF. The rearrangement joins TRBV15 to TRBJ1-2; the match to TRBD1 covers 8 bases. Germline V gives CDR1 LNHNV, CDR2 YYDKDF (reference sequence). V dropped 0 bases and J dropped 8; count of bases not matched to a gene: 8. The CDR3 is made up of 15 amino acids.

The chain links TRBV19 to TRBJ2-7; 8 bases match TRBD1. CDR1 and CDR2 from the germline V gene are LNHDA and SQIVND (reference sequence). CDR3 size: 14 residues. Losses at the gene ends were 3 bases for V and 3 bases for J; bases not matched to a gene: 4. The CDR3 protein is CASSMPGQDYEQYF. In DNA, the CDR3 is TGTGCCAGTAGTATGCCGGGACAGGACTACGAGCAGTACTTC. The complete variable domain, with remaining parts taken from reference TRBV19 and TRBJ2-7, reads DGGITQSPKYLFRKEGQNVTLSCEQNLNHDAMYWYRQDPGQGLRLIYYSQIVNDFQKGDIAEGYSVSREKKESFPLTVTSAQKNPTAFYLCASSMPGQDYEQYFGPGTRLTVT.

V gene TRBV18 combines with J gene TRBJ2-7; 8 bases are shared with TRBD2. The germline V gene has CDR1 KGHSH and CDR2 LQKENI. CDR3 length equals 15 residues. The junction had 5 bases not matched to a gene; V was cut back by 3 bases and J by 1 base. The CDR3 DNA follows: TGTGCCAGCTCACCGGCACTAGCGGATTCCTACGAGCAGTACTTC. This encodes CASSPALADSYEQYF.